This T cell receptor (beta chain) appears in the sequencing data of a study of blood T cell repertoires in COVID-19. Study information: Researchers got acute and convalescent COVID-19 samples from the United States, Italy and Spain. Sources were T cells, B-cell-depleted T cells, or PBMCs; the material itself was cDNA or gDNA.

The CDR3 covers 13 residues. CDR1 is MDHEN, CDR2 SYDVKM, per germline. V was shortened by 2 bases and J by 7 bases, with 11 bases between the two germline ends. Profiled with immunoSEQ multiplex PCR; TCRdb holds only in-frame clones, not every one. The repertoire holds fewer than 300,000 clones, roughly 86% seen once, with approximately 2.2% in the top ten. Material for sequencing was peripheral blood. The receptor was derived from a woman aged 50 to 65 with acute or convalescent COVID-19. The chain has TRBV28 and TRBJ1-2; D gene ambiguous. CDR3 sequence: CASSLTAAGGYTF. For the CDR3, the DNA is TGTGCCAGCAGTTTAACGGCAGCAGGTGGCTACACCTTC.